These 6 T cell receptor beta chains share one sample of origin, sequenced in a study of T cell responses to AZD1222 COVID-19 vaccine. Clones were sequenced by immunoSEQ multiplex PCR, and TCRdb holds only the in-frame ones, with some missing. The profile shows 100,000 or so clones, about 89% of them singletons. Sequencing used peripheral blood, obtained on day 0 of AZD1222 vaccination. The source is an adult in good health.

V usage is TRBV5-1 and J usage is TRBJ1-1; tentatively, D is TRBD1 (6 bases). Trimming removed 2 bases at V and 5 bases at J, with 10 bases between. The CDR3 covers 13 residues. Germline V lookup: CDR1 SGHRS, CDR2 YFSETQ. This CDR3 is CASSFEGVTEAFF. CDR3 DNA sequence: TGCGCCAGCAGCTTCGAGGGGGTAACTGAAGCTTTCTTT.

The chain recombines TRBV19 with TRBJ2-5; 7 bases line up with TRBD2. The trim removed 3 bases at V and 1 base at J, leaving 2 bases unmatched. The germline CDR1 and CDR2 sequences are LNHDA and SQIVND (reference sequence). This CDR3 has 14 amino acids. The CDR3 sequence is CASSISGGQETQYF. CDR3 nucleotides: TGTGCCAGTAGTATCTCGGGGGGCCAAGAGACCCAGTACTTC.

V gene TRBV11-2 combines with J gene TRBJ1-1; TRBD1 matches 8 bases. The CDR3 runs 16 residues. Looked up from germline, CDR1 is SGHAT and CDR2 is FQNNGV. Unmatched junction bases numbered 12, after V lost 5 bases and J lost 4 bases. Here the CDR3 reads CASSGWERTGSTEAFF. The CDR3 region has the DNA TGTGCCAGCAGCGGCTGGGAACGGACAGGGAGCACTGAAGCTTTCTTT.

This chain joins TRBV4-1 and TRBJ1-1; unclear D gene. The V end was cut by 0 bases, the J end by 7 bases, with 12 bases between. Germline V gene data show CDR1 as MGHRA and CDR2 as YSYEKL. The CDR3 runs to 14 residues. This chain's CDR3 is CASSQDTQIFEAFF. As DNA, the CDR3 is TGCGCCAGCAGCCAAGATACCCAGATTTTTGAAGCTTTCTTT.

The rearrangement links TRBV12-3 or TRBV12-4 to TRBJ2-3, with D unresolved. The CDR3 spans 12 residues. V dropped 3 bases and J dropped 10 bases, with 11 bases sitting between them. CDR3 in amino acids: CASSFSEVAQYF. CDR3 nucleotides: TGTGCCAGCAGTTTCTCGGAAGTAGCGCAGTATTTT.

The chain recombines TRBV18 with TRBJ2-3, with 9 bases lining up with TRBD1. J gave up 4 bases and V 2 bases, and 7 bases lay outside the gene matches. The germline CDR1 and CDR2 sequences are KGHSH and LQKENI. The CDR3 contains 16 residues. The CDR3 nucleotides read TGTGCCAGCTCACCAGGGACAGGGCTGCTGGCAGATACGCAGTATTTT. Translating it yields CASSPGTGLLADTQYF. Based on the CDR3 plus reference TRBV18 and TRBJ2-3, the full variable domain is NAGVMQNPRHLVRRRGQEARLRCSPMKGHSHVYWYRQLPEEGLKFMVYLQKENIIDESGMPKERFSAEFPKEGPSILRIQQVVRGDSAAYFCASSPGTGLLADTQYFGPGTRLTVL.